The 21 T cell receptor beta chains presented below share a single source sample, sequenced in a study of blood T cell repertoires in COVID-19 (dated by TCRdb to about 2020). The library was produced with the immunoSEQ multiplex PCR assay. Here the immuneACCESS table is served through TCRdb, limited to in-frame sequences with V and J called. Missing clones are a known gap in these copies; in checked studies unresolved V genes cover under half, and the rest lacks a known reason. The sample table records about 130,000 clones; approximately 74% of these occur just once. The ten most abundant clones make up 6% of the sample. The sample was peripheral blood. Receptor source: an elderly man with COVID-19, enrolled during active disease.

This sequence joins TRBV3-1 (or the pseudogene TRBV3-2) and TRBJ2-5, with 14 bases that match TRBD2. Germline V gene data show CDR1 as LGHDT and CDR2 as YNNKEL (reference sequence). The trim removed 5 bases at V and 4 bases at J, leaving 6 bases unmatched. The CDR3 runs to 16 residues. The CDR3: CASSDRLAGGSETQYF. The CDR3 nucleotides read TGTGCCAGCAGCGATAGACTAGCGGGAGGGTCAGAGACCCAGTACTTC.

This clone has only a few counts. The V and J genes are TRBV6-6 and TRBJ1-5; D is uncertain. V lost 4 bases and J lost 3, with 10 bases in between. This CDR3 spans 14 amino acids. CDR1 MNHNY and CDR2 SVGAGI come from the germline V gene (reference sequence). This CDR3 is CASSFGSFNQPQHF. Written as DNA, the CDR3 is TGTGCCAGCAGTTTCGGTTCGTTCAATCAGCCCCAGCATTTT.

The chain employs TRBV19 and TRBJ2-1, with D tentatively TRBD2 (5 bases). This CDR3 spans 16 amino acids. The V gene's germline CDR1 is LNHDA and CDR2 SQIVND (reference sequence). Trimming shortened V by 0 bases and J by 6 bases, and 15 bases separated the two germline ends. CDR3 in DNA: TGTGCCAGTAGTATAGAAGGAGCGGCCTCCGTCAATGAGCAGTTCTTC. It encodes CASSIEGAASVNEQFF. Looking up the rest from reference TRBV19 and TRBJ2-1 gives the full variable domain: DGGITQSPKYLFRKEGQNVTLSCEQNLNHDAMYWYRQDPGQGLRLIYYSQIVNDFQKGDIAEGYSVSREKKESFPLTVTSAQKNPTAFYLCASSIEGAASVNEQFFGPGTRLTVL.

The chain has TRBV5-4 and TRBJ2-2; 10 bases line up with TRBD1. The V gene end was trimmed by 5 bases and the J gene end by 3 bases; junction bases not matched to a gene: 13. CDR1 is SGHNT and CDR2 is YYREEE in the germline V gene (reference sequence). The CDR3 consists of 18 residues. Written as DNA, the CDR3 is TGTGCCAGCAGGCCAGACTCCGCGGGACAGGGGTACACCGGGGAGCTGTTTTTT. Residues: CASRPDSAGQGYTGELFF.

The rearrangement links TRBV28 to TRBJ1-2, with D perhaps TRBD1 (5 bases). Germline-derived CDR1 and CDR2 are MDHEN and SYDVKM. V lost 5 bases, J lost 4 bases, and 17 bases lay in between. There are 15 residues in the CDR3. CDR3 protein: CASSPLSPGLYGYTF. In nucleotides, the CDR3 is TGTGCCAGCAGTCCTCTGTCCCCAGGGCTCTATGGCTACACCTTC.

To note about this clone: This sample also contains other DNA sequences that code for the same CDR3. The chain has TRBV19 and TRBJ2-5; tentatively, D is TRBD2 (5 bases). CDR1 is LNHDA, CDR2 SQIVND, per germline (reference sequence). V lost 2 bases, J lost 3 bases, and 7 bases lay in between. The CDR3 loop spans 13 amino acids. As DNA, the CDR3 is TGTGCCAGTAGTATAACCGGGGAAGAGACCCAGTACTTC. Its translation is CASSITGEETQYF.

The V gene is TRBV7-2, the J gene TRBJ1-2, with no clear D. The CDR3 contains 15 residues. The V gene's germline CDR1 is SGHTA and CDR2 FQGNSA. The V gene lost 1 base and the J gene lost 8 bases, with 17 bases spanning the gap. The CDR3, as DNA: TGTGCCAGCAGCTTAGGTTATCGGGCGACGGGGGGCTACACCTTC. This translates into CASSLGYRATGGYTF.

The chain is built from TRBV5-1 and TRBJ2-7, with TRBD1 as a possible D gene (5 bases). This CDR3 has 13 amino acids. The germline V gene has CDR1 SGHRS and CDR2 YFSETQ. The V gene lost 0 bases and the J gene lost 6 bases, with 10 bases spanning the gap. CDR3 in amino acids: CASSLGQRTEQYF. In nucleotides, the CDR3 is TGCGCCAGCAGCTTGGGACAGAGGACCGAGCAGTACTTC.

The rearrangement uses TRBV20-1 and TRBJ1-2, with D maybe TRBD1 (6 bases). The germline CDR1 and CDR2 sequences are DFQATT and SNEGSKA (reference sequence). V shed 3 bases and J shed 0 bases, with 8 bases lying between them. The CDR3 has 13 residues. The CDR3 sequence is CSASGQSNYGYTF. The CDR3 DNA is TGCAGTGCTAGTGGACAGTCTAACTATGGCTACACCTTC.

CDR3 in amino acids: CASSLGQGARYEQYF. CDR3 sequence (DNA): TGTGCCAGCAGCTTGGGGCAGGGGGCGAGGTACGAGCAGTACTTC. V usage is TRBV7-9 and J usage is TRBJ2-7; TRBD1 matches at 8 bases. Germline CDR1 SEHNR, CDR2 FQNEAQ (reference sequence). There are 15 residues in the CDR3. With V trimmed by 3 bases and J by 4 bases, 8 bases remained unmatched.

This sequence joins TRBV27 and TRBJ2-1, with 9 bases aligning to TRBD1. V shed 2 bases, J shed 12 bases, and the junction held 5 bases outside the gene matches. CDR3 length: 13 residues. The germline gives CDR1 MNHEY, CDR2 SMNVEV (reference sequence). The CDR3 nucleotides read TGTGCCAGCAGTTTACGGGGGACAGGGTGGCAGTTCTTC. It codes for CASSLRGTGWQFF.

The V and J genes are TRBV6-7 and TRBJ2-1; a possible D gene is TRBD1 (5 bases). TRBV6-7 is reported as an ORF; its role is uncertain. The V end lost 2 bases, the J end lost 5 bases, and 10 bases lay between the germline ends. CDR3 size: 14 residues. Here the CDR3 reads CASSYKGYHNEQFF. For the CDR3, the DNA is TGTGCCAGCAGTTACAAGGGGTACCACAATGAGCAGTTCTTC.

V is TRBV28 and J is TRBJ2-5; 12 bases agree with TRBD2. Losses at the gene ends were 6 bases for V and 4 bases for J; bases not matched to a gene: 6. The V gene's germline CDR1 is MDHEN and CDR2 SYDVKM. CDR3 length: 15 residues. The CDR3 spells CASSLLAGGPETQYF. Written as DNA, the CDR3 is TGTGCCAGCAGCTTACTAGCGGGAGGTCCAGAGACCCAGTACTTC.

The CDR3 DNA sequence: TGTGCCAGCTCTGGACTAGCGGGAGGTAGGAGCTCCTACAATGAGCAGTTCTTC. Residues: CASSGLAGGRSSYNEQFF. V is TRBV28 and J is TRBJ2-1; 14 nucleotides agree with TRBD2. The ends lost 8 bases at V and 0 bases at J; junction bases unmatched: 9. This CDR3 has 18 amino acids. CDR1 is MDHEN, CDR2 SYDVKM, per germline.

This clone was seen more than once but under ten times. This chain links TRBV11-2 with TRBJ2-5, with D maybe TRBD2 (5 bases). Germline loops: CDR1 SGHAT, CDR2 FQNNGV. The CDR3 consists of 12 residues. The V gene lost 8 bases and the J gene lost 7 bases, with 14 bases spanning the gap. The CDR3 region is CASGREVGTQYF. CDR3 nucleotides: TGTGCCAGCGGCCGGGAAGTGGGGACCCAGTACTTC.

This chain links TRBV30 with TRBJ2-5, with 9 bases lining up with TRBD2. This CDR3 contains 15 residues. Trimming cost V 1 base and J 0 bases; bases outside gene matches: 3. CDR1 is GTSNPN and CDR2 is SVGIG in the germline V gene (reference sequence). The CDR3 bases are TGTGCCTGGAGTGCGCTAGCGGGGTACCAAGAGACCCAGTACTTC. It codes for CAWSALAGYQETQYF. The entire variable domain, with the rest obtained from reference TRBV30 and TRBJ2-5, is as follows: SQTIHQWPATLVQPVGSPLSLECTVEGTSNPNLYWYRQAAGRGLQLLFYSVGIGQISSEVPQNLSASRPQDRQFILSSKKLLLSDSGFYLCAWSALAGYQETQYFGPGTRLLVL.

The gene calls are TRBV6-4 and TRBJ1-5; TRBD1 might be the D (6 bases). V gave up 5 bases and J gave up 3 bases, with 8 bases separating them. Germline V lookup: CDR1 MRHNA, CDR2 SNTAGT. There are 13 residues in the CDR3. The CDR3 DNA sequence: TGTGCCAGCAGTCAGGGGTCCAATCAGCCCCAGCATTTT. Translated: CASSQGSNQPQHF.

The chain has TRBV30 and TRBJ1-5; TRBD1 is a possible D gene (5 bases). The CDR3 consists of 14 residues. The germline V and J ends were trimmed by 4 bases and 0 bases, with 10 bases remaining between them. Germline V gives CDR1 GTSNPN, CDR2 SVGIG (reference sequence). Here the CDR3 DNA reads TGTGCCTGGACGGAAGGGGATAGCAATCAGCCCCAGCATTTT. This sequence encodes CAWTEGDSNQPQHF.

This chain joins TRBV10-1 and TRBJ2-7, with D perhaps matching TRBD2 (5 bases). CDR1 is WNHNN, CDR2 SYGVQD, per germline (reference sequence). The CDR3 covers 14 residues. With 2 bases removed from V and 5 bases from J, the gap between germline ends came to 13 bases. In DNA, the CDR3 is TGCGCCAGCAGTGAGCCTGGAGGAGGCCACGAGCAGTACTTC. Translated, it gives CASSEPGGGHEQYF.

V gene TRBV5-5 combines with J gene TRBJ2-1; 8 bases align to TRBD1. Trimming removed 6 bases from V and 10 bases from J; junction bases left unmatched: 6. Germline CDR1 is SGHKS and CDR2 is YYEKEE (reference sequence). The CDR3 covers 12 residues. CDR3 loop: CASTPQGGEQFF. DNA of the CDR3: TGTGCCAGCACCCCACAGGGGGGAGAGCAGTTCTTC.

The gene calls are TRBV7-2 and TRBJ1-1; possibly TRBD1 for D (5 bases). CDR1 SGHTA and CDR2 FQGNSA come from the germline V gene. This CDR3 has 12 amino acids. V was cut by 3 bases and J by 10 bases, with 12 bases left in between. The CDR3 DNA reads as TGTGCCAGCAGCTTGGGGCAACGCCGAGCTTTCTTT. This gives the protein CASSLGQRRAFF.